This T cell receptor (beta chain) comes out of a study of cytotoxic CD8 clonotypes in ibrutinib-treated CLL. Overall study: Among the patients, around ten presented as relapsed/refractory and about 16 as treatment-naive; roughly 17 showed unmutated IGHV. The average sample held around 260,000 productive templates and tens of thousands of productive rearrangements. Study observations and caveats: The clonality went up when patients responded to ibrutinib and dropped back toward baseline at progression.

The protocol was immunoSEQ multiplex PCR, while the TCRdb copy is restricted to in-frame clones and leaves out a portion. The sample shows about 44,000 clones, approximately 69% of them seen only once. V lost 6 bases, J lost 4 bases, and 13 bases lay in between. Germline assignment: CDR1 MDHEN and CDR2 SYDVKM. The CDR3 runs to 14 residues. This clone was counted between two and nine times. What it binds is not known. Here the sequenced sample was PBMCs, taken after 12 months of ibrutinib treatment. The sequence was obtained from a human donor with chronic lymphocytic leukemia. The chain combines TRBV28 with TRBJ1-5, with D perhaps TRBD1 (6 bases). The CDR3 reads CASSPGQKNQPQHF. DNA of the CDR3: TGTGCCAGCAGCCCCGGACAGAAGAATCAGCCCCAGCATTTT.